Reported below is one TCR beta chain. The target antigen is unknown. The sample originates from a study of shared clonotypes between healthy human individuals. The overall study: Three CD4 naive, three CD4 memory, two CD8 naive and one CD8 memory plate were used per donor. The study's findings and limits: Relative to memory subsets, naive subsets generally showed larger estimated richness.

Using immunoSEQ multiplex PCR, the repertoire was profiled, and TCRdb retains in-frame clones only, with some absent. The sample includes around 1.1 million clones, 70% to 80% of them seen just once. CDR1 is MDHEN, CDR2 SYDVKM, per germline. The CDR3 sequence is 13 residues long. The V and J ends lost 7 bases and 1 base respectively, with 7 bases between them. Subsets obtained from CD4+ cells comprised CD45RA+ naive and CD45RA-negative memory cells. Sequencing was carried out using memory CD4+ T cells from PBMCs. Regarding subset: CD45RA-negative fraction. V gene TRBV28 combines with J gene TRBJ1-4; D is possibly TRBD1 (6 bases). The TCR comes from a man aged 18 to 29 in good health. Some clones in this sample may be carry-over from other donors' samples. DNA for the CDR3: TGTGCCAGCAAGGGGGGAACTAATGAAAAACTGTTTTTT. This encodes CASKGGTNEKLFF.